The clone carrying this TCR beta chain was picked up many times. Antigen unknown. Cells sorted as Tregs were CD4+, CD25+ and CD127-/low. After constant-region reverse-primer amplification, full-length variable regions underwent semi-nested PCR with Nested Universal Primer A. Each CDR3 protein gets one entry after TCRdb re-called the 5' RACE reads with MiXCR. The data show some 32,000 distinct CDR3 sequences, 25% to 30% seen once. The germline V gene has CDR1 SQVTM and CDR2 ANQGSEA. The CDR3 has 12 amino acids. V was shortened by 5 bases and J by 8 bases, with 13 bases between the two germline ends. General observations from the study: The larger cohort examined one V-J beta rearrangement, not whole repertoires.

This sequence joins TRBV29-1 and TRBJ2-1; TRBD2 is a possible D gene (6 bases). The material sequenced was tumor-infiltrating Tregs sorted from the breast tumor. This TCR derives from a female donor with breast cancer. The CDR3 sequence is CSVRRDGDEQFF. The DNA for the CDR3 is TGCAGCGTTCGGAGGGATGGGGATGAGCAGTTCTTC.